This T cell receptor (beta chain) comes out of a study of T cell responses to AZD1222 COVID-19 vaccine. Study summary: Researchers grouped second doses given at about 4 or about 12 weeks into one pool.

Findings and limits, study-wide: Spike-specific TCR breadth and depth grew following two AZD1222 doses. White British people made up most donors, females outnumbered males, and clonal diversity was possibly underestimated. Regions 160-218 and 743-854 dominated among vaccine-associated CD4 TCRs spanning spike.

The method was immunoSEQ multiplex PCR; TCRdb's version includes in-frame clones alone and lacks a portion of them. The table shows 100,000 or so clones, with roughly 91% occurring only once. Comments on this clone: Its antigen is still unknown.

This CDR3 spans 14 amino acids. In germline, CDR1 is MNHEY, CDR2 SVGAGI. The V end was cut by 6 bases, the J end by 6 bases, with 17 bases between. Sequencing was performed on peripheral blood, taken on day 0 of AZD1222 vaccination. The chain employs TRBV6-5 and TRBJ1-1; a weak D match, TRBD1 (6 bases). The receptor was isolated from an adult in good health. The CDR3 nucleotides read TGTGCCAGCAGCCGAGGGACACCCGGGGCTGAAGCTTTCTTT. It translates to CASSRGTPGAEAFF.